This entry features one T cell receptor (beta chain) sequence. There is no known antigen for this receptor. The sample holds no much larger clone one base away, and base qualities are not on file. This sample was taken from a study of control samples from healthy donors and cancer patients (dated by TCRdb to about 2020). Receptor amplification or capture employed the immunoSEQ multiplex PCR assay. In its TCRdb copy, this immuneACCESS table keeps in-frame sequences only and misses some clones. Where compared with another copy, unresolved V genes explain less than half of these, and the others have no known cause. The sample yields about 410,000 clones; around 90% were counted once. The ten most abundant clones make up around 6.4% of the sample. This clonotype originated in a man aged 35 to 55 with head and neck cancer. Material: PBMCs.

In nucleotides, the sequence is TGCGCCAGCAGCTCGGGACAGAGGTCGGAGGGCTACACCTTC. Its protein product is CASSSGQRSEGYTF. The chain is made from TRBV5-1 and TRBJ1-2; 7 bases in the middle match TRBD1. Spanning cysteine to phenylalanine, the CDR3 consists of 14 amino acids. Only CDR3 DNA remains: 42 bases, in frame from the first base. The germline V gene sets CDR1 to SGHRS and CDR2 to YFSETQ. From V the trimming removes 3 bases and from J it removes 8 bases, while the gene matches leave 10 bases of the junction unaccounted for.